This record concerns one TCR beta chain sequence. This clonotype has ten or more counts. Its antigen is still unknown. No much larger clone exists at a distance of one base, and base qualities are not known. Libraries of naive CD8 T cells were generated from roughly 21,000 to 960,000 sorted cells, with 10%, 30% or 50% of the purified RNA used. Naive CD8 T cells, defined as CD8+CD4-CCR7+CD45RA+, were FACS-sorted into RLT Plus buffer on a BD FACSAria II. Detection sensitivity was tested by spiking Jurkat RNA equal to roughly ten TCR copies' worth into samples containing roughly 19,000-1,100,000 naive CD8 T cells. CD8 T cells were enriched with RosetteSep CD8+ T Cell Enrichment Cocktail and Ficoll-Paque, followed by ACK red cell lysis. This sample is part of a study of molecular identifiers for immune sequencing clone quantification (dated by TCRdb to between 2018 and 2020). General notes on the study: In a replicate experiment, RNA from approximately 22,000 or 94,000 naive CD8 T cells was split into five aliquots, four of which were sequenced. The study was a methods study using CD8 T cells to benchmark molecular-identifier clustering-based TCR repertoire sequencing (MIDCIRS) and TCR RNA copy counting. Paper-wide results and their limitations: Modeling estimated 3 to 3.5 recovered TCR RNA copies per cell, compared with 9.5 to 10 by digital PCR, which implies about 32% capture efficiency. Spiked-in Jurkat TCR RNA equivalent to a single cell was reported to be detectable even among 850,000 to 1,000,000 naive CD8 T cells. The naive libraries included spiked-in Jurkat TCR RNA (around nine copies' worth), and this Jurkat TCR RNA is not part of the donor repertoire. When barcode sub-clustering was omitted, TCR diversity was inflated by chimeric consensus sequences, with chimeras reaching as high as 47%. In CMV-specific effector cells, clones with more than 20 RNA copies contained over 99% of molecules, whereas in naive cells such clones contained under 1% of molecules. Highly expanded clone sizes could be underestimated if identical TCR molecules share a barcode.

To prepare the library, PCR was applied. Sequencing used an Illumina HiSeq 4000. Bulk TCR libraries were made following a previously described method, with the TCR primers given in Table S5. Total RNA was purified with the Qiagen AllPrep DNA/RNA kit. Before any analysis, reads coming from multiple sequencing runs of the same library were combined into one pool. As for the original processing: Reads were retained only if their TCR constant sequence matched exactly, and those retained reads were trimmed to 150 nt and grouped according to their 12-nt molecular barcodes. Reads in each barcode group were sub-clustered using a 15% Levenshtein threshold, and a quality-weighted consensus sequence was built for each RNA molecule. Non-functional sequences were excluded, and lower-count sequences lying one edit away from another sequence were also excluded. On the basis of fitting two negative binomial distributions, barcode sub-clusters with fewer than 20% of the maximum read count were discarded. Clones were called with MiXCR by TCRdb after fastp trimmed the public reads at Q25, and only in-frame beta chains were retained. Identical CDR3 proteins give one entry, which carries the most common genes and DNA. The V and J calls, along with clone size, are taken from TCRdb and not from the paper's own processing. Present in this sample are roughly 320,000 distinct CDR3 sequences, about a fifth of which were seen just once. In total, the top ten clones hold about 0.81% of the sample.

Sequences were obtained from naive CD8+ T cells from blood, with Jurkat cell RNA spiked in. The sample's cell subset or site label, in plain terms: FACS-sorted CD8+CD4-CCR7+CD45RA+ naive T cells. This TCR was recovered from a human donor in good health. Some libraries in this study had Jurkat cell RNA spiked in.

In nucleotides, the sequence is TGCGCCAGCAGCCTGCGGCAGACTTCCTACGAGCAGTACTTC. Protein translation: CASSLRQTSYEQYF. The chain couples TRBV4-1 to TRBJ2-7; there is no confident call for the D gene. V is clipped by 4 bases and J by 1 base, and the sequence between their germline boundaries is 11 bases long. The germline V gene specifies MGHRA as CDR1 and YSYEKL as CDR2. From the cysteine up to the phenylalanine, the CDR3 has a length of 14 residues. CDR3 DNA is the only sequence kept; it has 42 bases, read in frame from the first base.